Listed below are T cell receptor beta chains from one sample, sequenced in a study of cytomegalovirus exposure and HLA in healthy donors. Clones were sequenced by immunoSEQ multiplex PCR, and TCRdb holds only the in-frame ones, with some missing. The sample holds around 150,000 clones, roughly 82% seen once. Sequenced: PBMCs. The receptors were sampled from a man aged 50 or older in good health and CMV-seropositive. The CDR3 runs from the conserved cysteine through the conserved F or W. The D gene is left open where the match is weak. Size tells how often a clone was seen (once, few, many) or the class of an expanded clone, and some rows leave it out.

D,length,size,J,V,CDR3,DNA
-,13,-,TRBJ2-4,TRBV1,CTSTLWTSGESYF,TGCACCAGCACCCTTTGGACTAGCGGGGAGTCGTACTTC
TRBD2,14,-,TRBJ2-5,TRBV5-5,CASSPGGGQETQYF,TGTGCCAGCAGCCCCGGGGGGGGTCAAGAGACCCAGTACTTC
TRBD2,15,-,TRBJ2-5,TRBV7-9,CASSTFGGARETQYF,TGTGCCAGCAGCACGTTCGGGGGGGCTAGGGAGACCCAGTACTTC
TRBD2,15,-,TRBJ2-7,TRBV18,CASSPPELAGYEQYF,TGTGCCAGCTCACCACCGGAACTAGCGGGTTACGAGCAGTACTTC
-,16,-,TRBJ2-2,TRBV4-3,CASSQGLGTNTGELFF,TGCGCCAGCAGCCAAGGGCTAGGCACGAACACCGGGGAGCTGTTTTTT
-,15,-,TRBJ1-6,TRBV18,CASSGAEKGSSPLHF,TGTGCCAGCTCAGGAGCGGAGAAGGGTTCCTCACCCCTCCACTTT
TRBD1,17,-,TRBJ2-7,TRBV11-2,CASSSPRGRGLRNEQYF,TGTGCCAGCAGCTCCCCAAGGGGCAGGGGGCTTCGCAACGAGCAGTACTTC
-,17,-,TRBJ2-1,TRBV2,CASSDLVRRDPGNEQFF,TGTGCCAGCAGTGATCTAGTACGGCGGGACCCTGGGAATGAGCAGTTCTTC
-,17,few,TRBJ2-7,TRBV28,CASSTRTENEAAYEQYF,TGTGCCAGCAGTACGCGGACAGAGAACGAAGCGGCATACGAGCAGTACTTC
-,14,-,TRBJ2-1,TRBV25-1,CASSETGSYNEQFF,TGTGCCAGCAGTGAAACAGGGTCCTACAATGAGCAGTTCTTC
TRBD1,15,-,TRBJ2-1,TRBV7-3,CASSNRDRGSNEQFF,TGTGCCAGCAGCAACCGGGACAGGGGTAGCAATGAGCAGTTCTTC
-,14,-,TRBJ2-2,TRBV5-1,CASSLGQNTGELFF,TGCGCCAGCAGCTTGGGGCAGAACACCGGGGAGCTGTTTTTT
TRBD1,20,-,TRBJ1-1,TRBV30,CAWSVRGQTGNSVRSTEAFF,TGTGCCTGGAGTGTACGTGGGCAGACAGGGAATTCTGTTCGGTCCACTGAAGCTTTCTTT
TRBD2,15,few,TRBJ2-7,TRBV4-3,CASSQGLAGYYEQYF,TGCGCCAGCAGCCAGGGACTAGCGGGGTACTACGAGCAGTACTTC
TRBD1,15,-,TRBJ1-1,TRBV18,CASSPRQGLGAEAFF,TGTGCCAGCTCACCAAGACAGGGGCTGGGCGCTGAAGCTTTCTTT
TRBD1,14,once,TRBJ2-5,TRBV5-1,CASSMGQGRETQYF,TGCGCCAGCAGCATGGGACAGGGAAGAGAGACCCAGTACTTC